This T cell receptor beta chain was profiled in a study of shared clonotypes between healthy human individuals. Assay used: immunoSEQ multiplex PCR; TCRdb lists only in-frame clones, some missing. The sample shows 2 million to 3 million clones, roughly nine tenths of them seen only once. The CDR3 runs 16 residues. Germline V gene data show CDR1 as LGHNA and CDR2 as YNFKEQ. V shed 4 bases, J shed 0 bases, and the junction held 6 bases outside the gene matches. The count of this clone is one. The chain employs TRBV4-2 and TRBJ2-3, with 8 bases identical to TRBD1. The origin of this receptor is a man aged 18 to 29 in good health. The sample was naive CD4+ T cells sorted from blood. Subset specified: CD45RA+ positively selected. The CDR3 loop reads CASSPVDRGSTDTQYF. CDR3 bases: TGTGCCAGCAGCCCCGTTGACAGGGGTAGCACAGATACGCAGTATTTT.